This TCR beta chain was identified in a study of cytomegalovirus exposure and HLA in healthy donors. Study results and caveats: Clonal expansion, a later analysis showed, was greater in HLA-associated TCR beta chains than in equally common others. Researchers reported from a later analysis that most CMV-associated TCR beta chains appeared HLA-restricted. Later analysis demonstrated an association between a missense DCLRE1C variant and TCR beta V- and J-gene trimming.

Germline V lookup: CDR1 MGHRA, CDR2 YSYEKL. V trimming: 5 bases; J trimming: 4 bases; junction bases outside the gene matches: 18. The CDR3 is 18 residues long. About this clone: As yet, its antigen is unknown.

PCR used 60 Vbeta primers and 13 Jbeta primers. The table came from immunoSEQ multiplex PCR; TCRdb's copy has only in-frame clones and leaves some out. The table has 100,000 to 150,000 clones, around 72% seen once; the top ten hold just under 8.5%. Input material: PBMCs. The sequence was obtained from a woman aged 35 to 49 in good health and CMV-seropositive. The genes are TRBV4-1 and TRBJ2-5, with 8 bases identical to TRBD2. In DNA form, the CDR3 reads TGCGCCAGCAGCTTTCGGGCAACGGGGGGACTAGGGGGAGAGACCCAGTACTTC. As protein: CASSFRATGGLGGETQYF.